This entry concerns a single T cell receptor beta chain. Unmatched junction bases numbered 6, after V lost 2 bases and J lost 8 bases. Germline V gene sequence: CDR1 SGHVS, CDR2 FQNEAQ. The CDR3 is 14 residues long. Per the authors' pipeline: Amplification from reference gene primers served as the basis for estimated nucleated cell counts. Using immunoSEQ multiplex PCR, the repertoire was profiled, and TCRdb retains in-frame clones only, with some absent. The V and J calls and clone size come from that table; D and trimming were worked out from the DNA. The repertoire holds 250,000 to 350,000 clones, with about nine tenths as singletons. The source of the sample is a study of blood T cell repertoires in COVID-19. Study in general: Sites in the United States, Italy and Spain provided acute and convalescent COVID-19 samples. T cells, B-cell-depleted T cells, or PBMCs provided the cDNA or gDNA that served as material.

Material: peripheral blood. J is TRBJ2-1 and V is TRBV7-8, with 7 bases matching TRBD2. The TCR was taken from a man in his late teens or twenties with active or convalescent COVID-19. The CDR3 nucleotides are TGTGCCAGCAGCTTATGGGGGGGGTACGATGAGCAGTTCTTC. Its protein product is CASSLWGGYDEQFF.